The 29 T cell receptor beta chains in this list originate from one sample, sequenced in a study of OX40 agonist ivuxolimab in advanced cancers. TCRdb's table, derived via immunoSEQ multiplex PCR, lists solely in-frame clones and lacks some. There are about 120,000 clones in the sample; around 90% occur only once, and 0.25% to 0.3% lies in the top ten. Sample: CD4+ or CD8+ T cells sorted from blood, taken in a trial of the OX40 agonist ivuxolimab. These receptors originate from an adult with an advanced solid tumor such as melanoma, head and neck, liver or kidney cancer.

This chain connects TRBV7-2 to TRBJ1-1; D uncertain. The ends were cut back, 1 base at V and 4 bases at J, with 7 bases in the middle. CDR1 is SGHTA and CDR2 is FQGNSA in the germline V gene. This CDR3 is 13 amino acids long. This chain's CDR3 is CASSLEGFTEAFF. DNA for the CDR3: TGTGCCAGCAGCTTAGAGGGATTCACTGAAGCTTTCTTT.

The chain joins TRBV27 to TRBJ1-6; no clear D gene. The CDR3 spans 15 residues. Looked up from germline, CDR1 is MNHEY and CDR2 is SMNVEV (reference sequence). The V end lost 2 bases, the J end lost 2 bases, and 7 bases lay between the germline ends. Here the CDR3 reads CASSLDRTYNSPLHF. The CDR3, as DNA: TGTGCCAGCAGTTTAGATCGCACCTATAATTCACCCCTCCACTTT.

The V gene is TRBV5-4, the J gene TRBJ1-2; 9 nucleotides match TRBD1. V trimming: 4 bases; J trimming: 6 bases; junction bases outside the gene matches: 7. The CDR3 spans 14 residues. Germline-derived CDR1 and CDR2 are SGHNT and YYREEE (reference sequence). Written as DNA, the CDR3 is TGTGCCAGCAGCCCGGAGACAGGGGGTAATGGCTACACCTTC. Protein sequence: CASSPETGGNGYTF.

V is TRBV18 and J is TRBJ1-1; no firm D call. Germline V gene data show CDR1 as KGHSH and CDR2 as LQKENI. V shed 3 bases and J shed 2 bases, with 13 bases lying between them. CDR3 length equals 15 residues. CDR3 loop: CASSPVEESNTEAFF. CDR3 sequence (DNA): TGTGCCAGCTCACCCGTTGAGGAATCAAACACTGAAGCTTTCTTT.

This rearrangement joins TRBV5-5 to TRBJ1-5, with D perhaps matching TRBD1 (6 bases). CDR1 SGHKS and CDR2 YYEKEE come from the germline V gene (reference sequence). The CDR3 has 14 residues. Deletions cut 4 bases from V and 2 bases from J, with 10 bases between. The CDR3 bases are TGTGCCAGCAGCCGGGACATTGGCAATCAGCCCCAGCATTTT. It yields the protein CASSRDIGNQPQHF.

The chain combines TRBV9 with TRBJ2-1; D possibly corresponds to TRBD1 (6 bases). Germline V gene lookup returns CDR1 SGDLS and CDR2 YYNGEE. This CDR3 spans 15 amino acids. With 3 bases removed from V and 4 bases from J, the gap between germline ends came to 14 bases. In DNA, the CDR3 is TGTGCCAGCAGCGAGTCCTGGACAGAATACAATGAGCAGTTCTTC. Amino acids: CASSESWTEYNEQFF.

V and J are TRBV9 and TRBJ1-4; no reliable D call. The germline gives CDR1 SGDLS, CDR2 YYNGEE. The CDR3 contains 14 residues. V was trimmed by 4 bases and J by 4 bases, leaving 11 bases between them. DNA of the CDR3: TGTGCCAGCAGCCCTGGACGGGTTAATGAAAAACTGTTTTTT. It encodes CASSPGRVNEKLFF.

The V call is TRBV10-3, the J call TRBJ2-1; 13 nucleotides match TRBD2. Germline V CDR1 and CDR2: ENHRY, SYGVKD. The CDR3 runs 16 residues. J was trimmed by 8 bases and V by 10 bases; bases with no gene match: 14. The CDR3 sequence: CASHGTSGTEFDEQFF. The CDR3 DNA sequence: TGTGCCAGCCATGGGACTAGCGGGACCGAATTCGATGAGCAGTTCTTC.

The V call is TRBV25-1, the J call TRBJ2-2, with 8 bases identical to TRBD1. CDR3 length: 16 residues. V gave up 2 bases and J gave up 6 bases; unmatched junction bases: 8. CDR1 and CDR2 (germline): MGHDK, SYGVNS. CDR3 amino acids: CASSEVQGAWAGELFF. The CDR3 region has the DNA TGTGCCAGCAGTGAAGTTCAGGGGGCTTGGGCCGGGGAGCTGTTTTTT. Full variable domain (missing parts from reference TRBV25-1 and TRBJ2-2): EADIYQTPRYLVIGTGKKITLECSQTMGHDKMYWYQQDPGMELHLIHYSYGVNSTEKGDLSSESTVSRIRTEHFPLTLESARPSHTSQYLCASSEVQGAWAGELFFGEGSRLTVL.

The chain recombines TRBV4-3 with TRBJ2-7, with 9 nucleotides matching TRBD1. V was clipped by 0 bases and J by 5 bases; unmatched bases: 5. The CDR3 spans 15 residues. From germline, CDR1 is LGHNA and CDR2 YSLEER. The CDR3 DNA sequence: TGCGCCAGCAGCCAAGAGGGACAGGGTAGCCACGAGCAGTACTTC. Protein sequence: CASSQEGQGSHEQYF.

The chain couples TRBV11-2 to TRBJ1-2; 10 positions agree with TRBD1. Losses at the gene ends were 4 bases for V and 8 bases for J; bases not matched to a gene: 13. The CDR3 consists of 16 residues. Germline V CDR1 and CDR2: SGHAT, FQNNGV. This chain's CDR3 is CASSSNPGQGRGGYTF. CDR3 bases: TGTGCCAGCAGCTCGAACCCGGGACAGGGGCGAGGAGGCTACACCTTC. The entire variable domain, with the rest obtained from reference TRBV11-2 and TRBJ1-2, is as follows: EAGVAQSPRYKIIEKRQSVAFWCNPISGHATLYWYQQILGQGPKLLIQFQNNGVVDDSQLPKDRFSAERLKGVDSTLKIQPAKLEDSAVYLCASSSNPGQGRGGYTFGSGTRLTVV.

The chain is built from TRBV9 and TRBJ2-3, with 15 bases lining up with TRBD2. The germline V gene encodes CDR1 SGDLS and CDR2 YYNGEE. The CDR3 sequence is 17 residues long. Unmatched junction bases numbered 3, after V lost 0 bases and J lost 4 bases. The CDR3 DNA sequence: TGTGCCAGCAGCGTAGCTGGACTAGCGGGAGGGGCAGATACGCAGTATTTT. Protein sequence: CASSVAGLAGGADTQYF.

The V call is TRBV5-6, the J call TRBJ1-2; D is unresolved. Looked up from germline, CDR1 is SGHDT and CDR2 is YYEEEE. The CDR3 runs 14 residues. V dropped 3 bases and J dropped 0 bases, with 9 bases sitting between them. This CDR3 reads CASSSLTTNYGYTF. CDR3 in DNA: TGTGCCAGCAGCTCCCTAACAACTAACTATGGCTACACCTTC.

The chain uses TRBV19 and TRBJ2-2; a weak D match, TRBD2 (5 bases). Germline CDR1 is LNHDA and CDR2 is SQIVND (reference sequence). This CDR3 region has 16 residues. Trimming took off 4 bases at V and 6 bases at J, with 18 bases between the two ends. The CDR3 sequence is CASSSPLGIVAGELFF. The CDR3 region has the DNA TGTGCCAGTAGTAGCCCACTCGGGATAGTTGCCGGGGAGCTGTTTTTT.

The chain employs TRBV10-3 and TRBJ2-3; D not certain. This CDR3 spans 15 amino acids. The V end lost 4 bases, the J end lost 0 bases, and 11 bases lay between the germline ends. Germline-derived CDR1 and CDR2 are ENHRY and SYGVKD. DNA of the CDR3: TGTGCCATCAGTGTTGGATCCCCTAGCACAGATACGCAGTATTTT. This encodes CAISVGSPSTDTQYF.

The chain uses TRBV19 and TRBJ1-3; 9 nucleotides match TRBD1. The CDR3 consists of 18 residues. Per the germline V gene, CDR1 is LNHDA and CDR2 is SQIVND (reference sequence). V trimming: 5 bases; J trimming: 0 bases; junction bases outside the gene matches: 11. The CDR3, as DNA: TGTGCCAGTAGTCCCAGGACGACAGGGGGGGACTCTGGAAACACCATATATTTT. Protein: CASSPRTTGGDSGNTIYF.

CDR3 residues: CASSPSGQNYGYTF. The CDR3 DNA reads as TGTGCCAGCTCACCAAGTGGACAGAACTATGGCTACACCTTC. The chain joins TRBV18 to TRBJ1-2; a possible D gene is TRBD1 (6 bases). Trimming took 2 bases from V and 2 from J, leaving 9 bases between them. CDR1 is KGHSH, CDR2 LQKENI, per germline. The CDR3 sequence is 14 residues long.

The chain combines TRBV5-1 with TRBJ2-1, with 9 bases lining up with TRBD1. V lost 1 base and J lost 7; bases outside the gene matches: 6. CDR1 SGHRS and CDR2 YFSETQ come from the germline V gene. The CDR3 consists of 15 residues. The CDR3 spells CASSLIGQGMNEQFF. The CDR3 DNA reads as TGCGCCAGCAGCTTGATAGGACAGGGGATGAATGAGCAGTTCTTC.

The chain links TRBV7-3 to TRBJ2-7; 8 positions match TRBD1. Trimming at V came to 5 bases and at J to 5 bases, leaving 8 bases not matched to a gene. The CDR3 loop spans 14 amino acids. Germline V gene sequence: CDR1 SGHTA, CDR2 FQGTGA. Here the CDR3 DNA reads TGTGCCAGCAGCCCGGACAGGGTAAGCGACGAGCAGTACTTC. Its protein is CASSPDRVSDEQYF.

The chain recombines TRBV18 with TRBJ1-2; tentative D call: TRBD1 (6 bases). Germline-derived CDR1 and CDR2 are KGHSH and LQKENI. This CDR3 region has 14 residues. The V gene lost 4 bases and the J gene lost 4 bases, with 13 bases spanning the gap. This CDR3 reads CASSRGGQAYGYTF. CDR3 sequence (DNA): TGTGCCAGCTCACGAGGGGGGCAGGCCTATGGCTACACCTTC.

This clone was seen a few times. V usage is TRBV7-2 and J usage is TRBJ2-3, with 11 bases that match TRBD2. The germline gives CDR1 SGHTA, CDR2 FQGNSA. The CDR3 consists of 16 residues. V trimming: 2 bases; J trimming: 11 bases; junction bases outside the gene matches: 12. CDR3 nucleotide sequence: TGTGCCAGCAGCTTAATAGCGGGGGGGCCAACTATAAGGCAGTATTTT. This encodes CASSLIAGGPTIRQYF. Based on the CDR3 plus reference TRBV7-2 and TRBJ2-3, the full variable domain is GAGVSQSPSNKVTEKGKDVELRCDPISGHTALYWYRQSLGQGLEFLIYFQGNSAPDKSGLPSDRFSAERTGGSVSTLTIQRTQQEDSAVYLCASSLIAGGPTIRQYFGPGTRLTVL.

In nucleotides, the CDR3 is TGTGCCAGCAGCGTATCGGGTACAGTAGGGGAAAAACTGTTTTTT. This translates into CASSVSGTVGEKLFF. The V and J genes are TRBV9 and TRBJ1-4; D ambiguous. The CDR3 sequence is 15 residues long. V was cut by 1 base and J by 8 bases, with 15 bases left in between. Germline CDR1 SGDLS, CDR2 YYNGEE.

The chain carries TRBV7-9 and TRBJ1-2, with 7 bases identical to TRBD1. Trimming at V came to 5 bases and at J to 5 bases, leaving 11 bases not matched to a gene. CDR1 and CDR2 from the germline V gene are SEHNR and FQNEAQ (reference sequence). The CDR3 length is 15 residues. In DNA form, the CDR3 reads TGTGCCAGCAGCCCGCGTGGACAGGCTTTTTATGGCTACACCTTC. It specifies CASSPRGQAFYGYTF.

This chain connects TRBV14 to TRBJ2-7; 8 bases are a match to TRBD1. Trimming removed 1 base from V and 3 bases from J; junction bases left unmatched: 2. CDR1 and CDR2 (germline): SGHDN, FVKESK. CDR3 size: 14 residues. The CDR3 loop is CASSQGTGSYEQYF. The CDR3 region has the DNA TGTGCCAGCAGCCAAGGGACAGGGAGCTACGAGCAGTACTTC.

This chain links TRBV28 with TRBJ2-1, with 8 bases fitting TRBD2. CDR3 size: 15 residues. Germline V gene sequence: CDR1 MDHEN, CDR2 SYDVKM. The J segment lost 3 bases and the V segment lost 4 bases, leaving 5 bases of the junction unmatched. The CDR3 coding sequence is TGTGCCAGCAGTTCAGCGGGAGAGAGCTACAATGAGCAGTTCTTC. This sequence encodes CASSSAGESYNEQFF.

J is TRBJ1-5 and V is TRBV6-5, with TRBD1 matching 8 bases. Germline V gene sequence: CDR1 MNHEY, CDR2 SVGAGI. The CDR3 runs to 14 residues. The V segment lost 0 bases and the J segment 5 bases; nucleotides outside the gene matches: 0. The CDR3: CASSYSDRDQPQHF. Here the CDR3 DNA reads TGTGCCAGCAGTTACTCGGACAGGGATCAGCCCCAGCATTTT.

This clone was counted a few times. CDR3 DNA: TGTGCCAGCAGCTGGACTAGCGGGGACTACAATGAGCAGTTCTTC. Protein product: CASSWTSGDYNEQFF. This chain joins TRBV11-1 and TRBJ2-1; 12 nucleotides line up with TRBD2. The CDR3 totals 15 residues. The V gene end was trimmed by 4 bases and the J gene end by 3 bases; junction bases not matched to a gene: 1. Germline values: CDR1 SGHAT, CDR2 FQDESV (reference sequence).

J is TRBJ2-7 and V is TRBV5-4; no clear D gene. Trimming shortened V by 0 bases and J by 0 bases, and 10 bases separated the two germline ends. Germline V gives CDR1 SGHNT, CDR2 YYREEE (reference sequence). The CDR3 is made up of 15 amino acids. The CDR3 here is CASSLDSSNSYEQYF. The CDR3 DNA sequence: TGTGCCAGCAGCTTGGACAGTTCTAACTCCTACGAGCAGTACTTC. The entire variable domain, with the rest obtained from reference TRBV5-4 and TRBJ2-7, is as follows: ETGVTQSPTHLIKTRGQQVTLRCSSQSGHNTVSWYQQALGQGPQFIFQYYREEENGRGNFPPRFSGLQFPNYSSELNVNALELDDSALYLCASSLDSSNSYEQYFGPGTRLTVT.

This sequence joins TRBV10-3 and TRBJ1-2; weak D call: TRBD1 (5 bases). Germline values: CDR1 ENHRY, CDR2 SYGVKD. Trimming shortened V by 4 bases and J by 4 bases, and 19 bases separated the two germline ends. This CDR3 has 16 amino acids. The CDR3 DNA is TGTGCCATCAGTGCGGGGGAGGGGCGCGGTAGCTATGGCTACACCTTC. Translating it yields CAISAGEGRGSYGYTF.